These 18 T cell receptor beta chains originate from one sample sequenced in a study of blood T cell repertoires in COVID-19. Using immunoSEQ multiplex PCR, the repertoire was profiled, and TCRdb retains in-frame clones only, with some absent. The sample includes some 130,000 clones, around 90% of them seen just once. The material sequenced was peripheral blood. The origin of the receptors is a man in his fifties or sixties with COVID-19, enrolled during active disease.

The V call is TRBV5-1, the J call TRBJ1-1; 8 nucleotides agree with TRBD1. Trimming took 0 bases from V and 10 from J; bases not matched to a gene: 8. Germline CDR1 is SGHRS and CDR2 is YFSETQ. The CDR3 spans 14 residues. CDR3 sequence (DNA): TGCGCCAGCAGCTTGGCGACAGGGGCGGAACGAGCTTTCTTT. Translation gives CASSLATGAERAFF. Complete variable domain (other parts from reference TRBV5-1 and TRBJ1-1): KAGVTQTPRYLIKTRGQQVTLSCSPISGHRSVSWYQQTPGQGLQFLFEYFSETQRNKGNFPGRFSGRQFSNSRSEMNVSTLELGDSALYLCASSLATGAERAFFGQGTRLTVV.

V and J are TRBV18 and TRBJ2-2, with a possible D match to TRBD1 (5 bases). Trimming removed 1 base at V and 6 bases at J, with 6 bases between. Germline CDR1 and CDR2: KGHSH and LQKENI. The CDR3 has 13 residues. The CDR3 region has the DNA TGTGCCAGCTCACCACAAGGGGCCGGGGAGCTGTTTTTT. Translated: CASSPQGAGELFF. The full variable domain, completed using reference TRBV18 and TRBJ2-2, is NAGVMQNPRHLVRRRGQEARLRCSPMKGHSHVYWYRQLPEEGLKFMVYLQKENIIDESGMPKERFSAEFPKEGPSILRIQQVVRGDSAAYFCASSPQGAGELFFGEGSRLTVL.

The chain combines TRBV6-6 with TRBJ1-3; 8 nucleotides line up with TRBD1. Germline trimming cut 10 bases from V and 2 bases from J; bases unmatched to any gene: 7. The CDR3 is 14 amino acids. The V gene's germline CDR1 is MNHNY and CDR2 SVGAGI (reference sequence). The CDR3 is CATRQGRTGNTIYF. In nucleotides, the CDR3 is TGTGCCACCAGACAGGGGAGAACTGGAAACACCATATATTTT.

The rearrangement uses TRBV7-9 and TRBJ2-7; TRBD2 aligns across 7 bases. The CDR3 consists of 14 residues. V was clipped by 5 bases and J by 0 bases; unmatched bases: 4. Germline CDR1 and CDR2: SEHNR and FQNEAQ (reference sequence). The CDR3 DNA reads TGTGCCAGCAGCCGAAGCGGGACCTCCTACGAGCAGTACTTC. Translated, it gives CASSRSGTSYEQYF.

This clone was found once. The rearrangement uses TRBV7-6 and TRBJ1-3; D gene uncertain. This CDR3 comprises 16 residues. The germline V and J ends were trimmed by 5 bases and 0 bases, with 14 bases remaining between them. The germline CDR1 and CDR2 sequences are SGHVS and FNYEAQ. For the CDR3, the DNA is TGTGCCAGCAGCATGAACCCCGGGTCCTCTGGAAACACCATATATTTT. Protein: CASSMNPGSSGNTIYF.

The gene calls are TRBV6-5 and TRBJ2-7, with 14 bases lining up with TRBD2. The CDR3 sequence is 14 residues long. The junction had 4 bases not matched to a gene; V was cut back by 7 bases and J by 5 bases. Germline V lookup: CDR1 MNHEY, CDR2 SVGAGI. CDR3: CASKGGLAGDEQYF. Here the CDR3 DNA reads TGTGCCAGCAAGGGGGGACTAGCGGGAGACGAGCAGTACTTC.

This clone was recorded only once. In DNA, the CDR3 is TGCGCCAGCAGCCACGCGGCAGGGGGCCGCCAATGGACCCAGTACTTC. Its protein product is CASSHAAGGRQWTQYF. The gene calls are TRBV4-1 and TRBJ2-5; 8 nucleotides agree with TRBD1. The germline V gene encodes CDR1 MGHRA and CDR2 YSYEKL. This CDR3 has 16 residues. J was trimmed by 7 bases and V by 3 bases; bases with no gene match: 13.

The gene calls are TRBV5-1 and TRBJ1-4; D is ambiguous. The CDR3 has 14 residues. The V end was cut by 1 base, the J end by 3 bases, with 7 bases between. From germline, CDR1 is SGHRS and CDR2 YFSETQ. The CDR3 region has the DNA TGCGCCAGCAGCTTGAACGGAGCTAATGAAAAACTGTTTTTT. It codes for CASSLNGANEKLFF. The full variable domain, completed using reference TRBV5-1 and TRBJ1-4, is KAGVTQTPRYLIKTRGQQVTLSCSPISGHRSVSWYQQTPGQGLQFLFEYFSETQRNKGNFPGRFSGRQFSNSRSEMNVSTLELGDSALYLCASSLNGANEKLFFGSGTQLSVL.

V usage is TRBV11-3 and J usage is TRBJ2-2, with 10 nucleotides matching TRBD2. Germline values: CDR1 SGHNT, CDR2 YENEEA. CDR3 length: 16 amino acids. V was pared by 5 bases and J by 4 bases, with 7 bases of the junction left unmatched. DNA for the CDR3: TGTGCCAGCAGCATGACTAGCGGGTATCTCACCGGGGAGCTGTTTTTT. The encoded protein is CASSMTSGYLTGELFF.

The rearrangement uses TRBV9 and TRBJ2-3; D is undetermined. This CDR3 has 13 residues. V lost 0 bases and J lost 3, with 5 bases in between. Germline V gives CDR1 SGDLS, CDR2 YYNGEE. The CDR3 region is CASSVAVTDTQYF. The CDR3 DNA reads TGTGCCAGCAGCGTAGCAGTAACAGATACGCAGTATTTT.

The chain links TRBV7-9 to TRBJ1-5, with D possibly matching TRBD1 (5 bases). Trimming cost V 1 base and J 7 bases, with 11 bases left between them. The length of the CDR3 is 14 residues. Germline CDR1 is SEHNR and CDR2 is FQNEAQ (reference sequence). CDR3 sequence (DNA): TGTGCCAGCAGCTTAGATGGGGGAGGACAGCCCCAGCATTTT. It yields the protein CASSLDGGGQPQHF.

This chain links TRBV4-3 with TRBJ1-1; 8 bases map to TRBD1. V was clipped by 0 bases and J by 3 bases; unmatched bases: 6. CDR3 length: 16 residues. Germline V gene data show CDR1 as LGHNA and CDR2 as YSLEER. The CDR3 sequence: CASSQDPTGVHTEAFF. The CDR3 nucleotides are TGCGCCAGCAGCCAAGACCCGACAGGGGTGCACACTGAAGCTTTCTTT.

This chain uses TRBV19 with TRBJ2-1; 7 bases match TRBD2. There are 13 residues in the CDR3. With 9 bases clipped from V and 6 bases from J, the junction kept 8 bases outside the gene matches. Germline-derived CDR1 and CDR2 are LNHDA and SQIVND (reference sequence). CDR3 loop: CASSRESGNEQFF. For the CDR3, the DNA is TGTGCCAGCTCGCGGGAGAGCGGCAATGAGCAGTTCTTC.

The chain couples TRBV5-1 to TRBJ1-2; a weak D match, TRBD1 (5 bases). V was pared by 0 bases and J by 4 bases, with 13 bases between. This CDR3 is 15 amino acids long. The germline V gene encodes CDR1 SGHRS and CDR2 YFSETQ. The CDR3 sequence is CASSLVGGLGYGYTF. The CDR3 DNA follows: TGCGCCAGCAGCTTGGTCGGGGGTCTGGGCTATGGCTACACCTTC.

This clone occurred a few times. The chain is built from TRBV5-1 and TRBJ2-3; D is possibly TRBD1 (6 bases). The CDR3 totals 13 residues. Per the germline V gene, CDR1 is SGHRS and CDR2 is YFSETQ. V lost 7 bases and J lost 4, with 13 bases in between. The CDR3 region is CASGRGGADTQYF. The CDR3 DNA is TGCGCCAGCGGACGTGGGGGCGCAGATACGCAGTATTTT.

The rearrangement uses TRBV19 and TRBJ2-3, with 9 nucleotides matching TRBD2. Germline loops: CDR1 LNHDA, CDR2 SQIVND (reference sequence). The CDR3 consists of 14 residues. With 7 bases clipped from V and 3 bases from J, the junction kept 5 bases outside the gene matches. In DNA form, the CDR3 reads TGTGCCAGTAATGCGGGAGGGTCGACAGATACGCAGTATTTT. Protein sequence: CASNAGGSTDTQYF.

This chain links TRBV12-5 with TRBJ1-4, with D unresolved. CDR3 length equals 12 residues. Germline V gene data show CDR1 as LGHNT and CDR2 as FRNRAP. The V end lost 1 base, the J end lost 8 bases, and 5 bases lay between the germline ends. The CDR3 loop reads CASGLGEEKLFF. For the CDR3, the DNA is TGTGCTAGTGGTTTGGGAGAGGAAAAACTGTTTTTT.

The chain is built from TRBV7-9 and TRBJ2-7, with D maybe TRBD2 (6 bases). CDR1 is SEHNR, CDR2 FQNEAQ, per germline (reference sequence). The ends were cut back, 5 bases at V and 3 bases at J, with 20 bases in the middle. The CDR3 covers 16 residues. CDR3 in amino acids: CASSPSSDFGFYEQYF. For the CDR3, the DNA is TGTGCCAGCAGCCCGTCTAGCGATTTTGGGTTCTACGAGCAGTACTTC.